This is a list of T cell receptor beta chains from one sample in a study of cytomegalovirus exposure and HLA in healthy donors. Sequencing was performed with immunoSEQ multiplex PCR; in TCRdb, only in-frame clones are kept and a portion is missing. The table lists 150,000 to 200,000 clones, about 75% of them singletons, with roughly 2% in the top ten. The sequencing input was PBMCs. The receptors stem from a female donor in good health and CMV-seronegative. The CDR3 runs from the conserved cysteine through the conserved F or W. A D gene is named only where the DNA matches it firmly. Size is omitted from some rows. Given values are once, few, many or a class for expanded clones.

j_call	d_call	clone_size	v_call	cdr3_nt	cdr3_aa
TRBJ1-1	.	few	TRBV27	TGTGCCTGCCGCGGGGGGAGGAACACTGAAGCTTTCTTT	CACRGGRNTEAFF
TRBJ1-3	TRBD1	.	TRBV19	TGTGCCAGTAACATCAGGGGGAACGGAAACACCATATATTTT	CASNIRGNGNTIYF
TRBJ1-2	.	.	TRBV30	TGTGCCTGGAGTGTAGCCAACGCCTATGGCTACACCTTC	CAWSVANAYGYTF
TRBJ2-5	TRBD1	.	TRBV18	TGTGCCAGCTCACCACCGGGACAGGGGGAACAGACCCAGTACTTC	CASSPPGQGEQTQYF
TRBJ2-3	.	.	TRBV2	TGTGCCAGCGACAGAGACACAGATACGCAGTATTTT	CASDRDTDTQYF
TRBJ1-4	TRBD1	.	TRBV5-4	TGTGCCAGCAGCTTGACAGGGGGAAAACTGTTTTTT	CASSLTGGKLFF
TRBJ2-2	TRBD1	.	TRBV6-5	TGTGCCAGCAGTCGGGACAGGGGGAGGACCGGGGAGCTGTTTTTT	CASSRDRGRTGELFF
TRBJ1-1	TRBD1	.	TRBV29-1	TGCAGCGCTGTGACAGGGGCGAACACTGAAGCTTTCTTT	CSAVTGANTEAFF
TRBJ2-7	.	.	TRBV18	TGTGCCAGCTCACGTACAGGGGGGGGCTACGAGCAGTACTTC	CASSRTGGGYEQYF
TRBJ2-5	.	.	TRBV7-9	TGTGCCAGCAGCTCTACCTGGACTGACCCAGAGACCCAGTACTTC	CASSSTWTDPETQYF
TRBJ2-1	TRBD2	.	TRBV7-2	TGTGCCAGCAACTTACGGGGGGGGGAGTACAATGAGCAGTTCTTC	CASNLRGGEYNEQFF
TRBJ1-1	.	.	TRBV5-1	TGCGCCAGCAGCCCCACGGGACTCACGAACACTGAAGCTTTCTTT	CASSPTGLTNTEAFF
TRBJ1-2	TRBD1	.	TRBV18	TGTGCCAGCTCACCTGGGACAGGACCAAACTATGGCTACACCTTC	CASSPGTGPNYGYTF
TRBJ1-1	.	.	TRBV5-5	TGTGCCAGCAGCTTACAGGCGAACACTGAAGCTTTCTTT	CASSLQANTEAFF
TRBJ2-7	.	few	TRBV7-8	TGTGCCAGCCTCGTTCGGCGGGACGCTTACGAGCAGTACTTC	CASLVRRDAYEQYF
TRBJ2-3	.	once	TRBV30	TGTGCCTGGACAGGGTTTTCAGATACGCAGTATTTT	CAWTGFSDTQYF
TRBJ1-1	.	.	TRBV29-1	TGCAGCGTTAAACAGGGACAAAACACTGAAGCTTTCTTT	CSVKQGQNTEAFF
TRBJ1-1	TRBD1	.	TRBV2	TGTGCCAGCAGTGAAGCAAGACAGGGTCGAGCTTTCTTT	CASSEARQGRAFF
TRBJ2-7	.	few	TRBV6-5	TGTGCCAGCAGTTACTCGACCGGGGAGAAGCAGTACTTC	CASSYSTGEKQYF
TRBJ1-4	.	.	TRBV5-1	TGCGCCAGCAGCCGAACGGGGGGGCACGATGAAAAACTGTTTTTT	CASSRTGGHDEKLFF
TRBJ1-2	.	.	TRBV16	TGTGCCAGCAGCCAATCTTCTGTGTCCTTCGGGGGCTACACCTTC	CASSQSSVSFGGYTF
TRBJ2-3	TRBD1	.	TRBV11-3	TGTGCCAGCAGCTTAGGGGTTGGGACAGGAACAGATACGCAGTATTTT	CASSLGVGTGTDTQYF
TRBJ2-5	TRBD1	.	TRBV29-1	TGCAGCGTTGGGACGACAGGGTTGGGAGAGACCCAGTACTTC	CSVGTTGLGETQYF
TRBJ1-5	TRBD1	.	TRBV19	TGTGCCAGTAGTATAACCTGGGGGACAGGGGGGACCCGTTATGGCAATCAGCCCCAGCATTTT	CASSITWGTGGTRYGNQPQHF
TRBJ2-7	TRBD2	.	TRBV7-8	TGTGCCAGCAGCTCCGGGACTAGCGGGGGGAGGTACGAGCAGTACTTC	CASSSGTSGGRYEQYF
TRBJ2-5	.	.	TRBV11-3	TGTGCCAGCAGCTTAGGTTCAGGGCAAGAGACCCAGTACTTC	CASSLGSGQETQYF
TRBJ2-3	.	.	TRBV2	TGTGCCAGCAGAGGCGCGGAAGTCAGGGGTACAGATACGCAGTATTTT	CASRGAEVRGTDTQYF
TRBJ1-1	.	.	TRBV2	TGTGCCAGCAGTGAAAGAGGCAGGGTGAACACTGAAGCTTTCTTT	CASSERGRVNTEAFF
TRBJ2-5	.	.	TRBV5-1	TGCGCCAGCAGCTTGGAGCCAGGGGCCCAAGAGACCCAGTACTTC	CASSLEPGAQETQYF
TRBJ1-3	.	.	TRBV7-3	TGTGCCAGCAGCTCGTCTAGTCCGGGAGCCGCTTCTGGAAACACCATATATTTT	CASSSSSPGAASGNTIYF
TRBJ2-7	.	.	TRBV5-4	TGTGCCAGCAGCTTGGCCGGGGTCAACGAGCAGTACTTC	CASSLAGVNEQYF
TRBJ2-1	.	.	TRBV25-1	TGTGCCAGCAGTGGTTATTCGCTAGCAGTTGGGAATGAGCAGTTCTTC	CASSGYSLAVGNEQFF
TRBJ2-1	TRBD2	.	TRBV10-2	TGCGCCAGCAGTGAGTGGCTAGCGGGGGGGCCGGGGGATGAGCAGTTCTTC	CASSEWLAGGPGDEQFF
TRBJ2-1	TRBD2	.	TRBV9	TGTGCCAGCAGCGTAGGGAGCGGGGGGTACAATGAGCAGTTCTTC	CASSVGSGGYNEQFF
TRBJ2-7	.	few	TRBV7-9	TGTGCCAGCAGCTTAGCGAGCGGGTCCTACGAGCAGTACTTC	CASSLASGSYEQYF
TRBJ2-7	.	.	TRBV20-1	TGCAGTGCGCCGGTTGCCGACGAGCAGTACTTC	CSAPVADEQYF
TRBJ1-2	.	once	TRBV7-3	TGTGCCAGCAGCTTAACTCTAGACGCTGGCTACACCTTC	CASSLTLDAGYTF
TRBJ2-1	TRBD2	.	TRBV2	TGTGCCAGCAGTGATGGGACTAGCGGGTTCCTATCCTCCTACAATGAGCAGTTCTTC	CASSDGTSGFLSSYNEQFF
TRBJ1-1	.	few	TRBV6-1	TGTGCCAGCAGTGGTGGCAGGGGCGGGACTGAAGCTTTCTTT	CASSGGRGGTEAFF
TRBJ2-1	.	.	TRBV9	TGTGCCAGCAGCGCCAAGGGGTGGAGCTCCTACAATGAGCAGTTCTTC	CASSAKGWSSYNEQFF
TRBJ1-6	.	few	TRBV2	TGTGCCAGCAGTGAAGCGGGGGGGAGGTCACCCCTCCACTTT	CASSEAGGRSPLHF
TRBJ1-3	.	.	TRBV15	TGTGCCACCAGCAGAGACGTGGCAATCGGAAACACCATATATTTT	CATSRDVAIGNTIYF
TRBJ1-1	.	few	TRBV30	TGTGCCTGGACCCCCCGACTTACCCAAACTGAAGCTTTCTTT	CAWTPRLTQTEAFF
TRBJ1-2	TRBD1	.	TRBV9	TGTGCCAGCAGCGCAGGGGGCAGAAACTATGGCTACACCTTC	CASSAGGRNYGYTF
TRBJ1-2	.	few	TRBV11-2	TGTGCCAGCAGCTTTGAGAACTATGGCTACACCTTC	CASSFENYGYTF
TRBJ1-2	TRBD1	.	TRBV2	TGTGCCAGCAGTGGCGGGGGGACAGACTACTATGGCTACACCTTC	CASSGGGTDYYGYTF
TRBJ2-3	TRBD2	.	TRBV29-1	TGCAGCTTCCGGACTAGCCTCCCTATCACAGATACGCAGTATTTT	CSFRTSLPITDTQYF
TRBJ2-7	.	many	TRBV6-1	TGTGCCAGCAGTGAACTCGGTTACGAGCAGTACTTC	CASSELGYEQYF
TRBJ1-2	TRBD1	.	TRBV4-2	TGTGCCAGCAGCCAAGATGGGACAGGCGTCGGAGGCTACACCTTC	CASSQDGTGVGGYTF
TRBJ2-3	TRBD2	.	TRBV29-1	TGCAGCGTTGAAGATGCGCGGGAGGGGGTTACGCAGTATTTT	CSVEDAREGVTQYF
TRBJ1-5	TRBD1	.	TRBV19	TGTGCCAGTAGTACGGGACAGGGGGCGGGACAGCCCCAGCATTTT	CASSTGQGAGQPQHF
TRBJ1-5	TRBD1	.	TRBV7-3	TGTGCCAGCAGCTTCCGGGACAGGGGTCAGCCCCAGCATTTT	CASSFRDRGQPQHF
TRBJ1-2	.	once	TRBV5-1	TGCGCCAGCAGCCGTGAGCAGGGATACTATGGCTACACCTTC	CASSREQGYYGYTF
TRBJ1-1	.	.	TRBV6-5	TGTGCCAGCAGTTACCGGGGACTAGTTGAAGCTTTCTTT	CASSYRGLVEAFF
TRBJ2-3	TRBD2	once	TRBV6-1	TGTGCCAGCAGTGAAAGGGTCCTGGGACTAGCAGCAGATACGCAGTATTTT	CASSERVLGLAADTQYF
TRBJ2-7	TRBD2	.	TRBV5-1	TGCGCCAGCAGCTTGGGTGTTAGCGGGTACGAGCAGCACTTC	CASSLGVSGYEQHF
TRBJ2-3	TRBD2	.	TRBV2	TGTGCCAGCAGTGAAGGGACTAGCGGGGCTAGCACAGATACGCAGTATTTT	CASSEGTSGASTDTQYF